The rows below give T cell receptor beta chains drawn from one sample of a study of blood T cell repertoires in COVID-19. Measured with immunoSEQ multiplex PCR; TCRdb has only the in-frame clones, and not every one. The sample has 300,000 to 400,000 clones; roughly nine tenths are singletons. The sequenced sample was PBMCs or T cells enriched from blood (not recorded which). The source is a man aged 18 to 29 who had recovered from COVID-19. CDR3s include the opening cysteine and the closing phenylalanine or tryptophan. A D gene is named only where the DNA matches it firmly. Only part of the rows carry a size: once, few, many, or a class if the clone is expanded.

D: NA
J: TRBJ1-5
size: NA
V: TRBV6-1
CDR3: CASSEHLRGNQPQHF
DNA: TGTGCCAGCAGTGAACACCTCAGGGGAAATCAGCCCCAGCATTTT

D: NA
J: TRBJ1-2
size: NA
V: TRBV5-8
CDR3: CASSARPGGPIPFF
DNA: TGTGCCAGCAGCGCCCGGCCCGGGGGGCCGATCCCCTTCTTC

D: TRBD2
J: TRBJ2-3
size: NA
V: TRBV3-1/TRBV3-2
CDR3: CASSPPSGGYYTQYF
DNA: TGTGCCAGCAGCCCGCCGAGCGGGGGGTATTATACGCAGTATTTT

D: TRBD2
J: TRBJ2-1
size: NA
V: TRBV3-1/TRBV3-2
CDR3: CASSQGTSGGYNEQFF
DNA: TGTGCCAGCAGCCAGGGGACTAGCGGGGGGTACAATGAGCAGTTCTTC

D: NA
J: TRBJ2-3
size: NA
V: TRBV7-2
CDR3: CASSLIGTASTDTQYF
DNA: TGTGCCAGCAGCTTGATAGGGACTGCTAGCACAGATACGCAGTATTTT

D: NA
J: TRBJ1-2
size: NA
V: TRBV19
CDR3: CASSLLRERSGGYTF
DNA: TGTGCCAGTAGTCTCCTCAGGGAAAGGTCGGGCGGCTACACCTTC

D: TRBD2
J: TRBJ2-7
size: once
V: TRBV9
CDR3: CASSVSGSPDEQYF
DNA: TGTGCCAGCAGCGTTAGCGGGAGCCCGGACGAGCAGTACTTC

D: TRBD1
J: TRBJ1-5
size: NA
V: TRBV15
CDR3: CATSRDVGGEGQPQHF
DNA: TGTGCCACCAGCAGAGATGTAGGGGGCGAGGGTCAGCCCCAGCATTTT

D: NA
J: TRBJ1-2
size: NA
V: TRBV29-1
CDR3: CSVEGRGANYGYTF
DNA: TGCAGCGTTGAAGGAAGGGGTGCAAACTATGGCTACACCTTC

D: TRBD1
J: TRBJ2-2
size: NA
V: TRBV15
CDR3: CATSRGDRGLPGELFF
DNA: TGTGCCACCAGCAGAGGGGACAGGGGGCTTCCCGGGGAGCTGTTTTTT

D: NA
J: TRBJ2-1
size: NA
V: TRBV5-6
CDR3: CASSLRDLDNEQFF
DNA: TGTGCCAGCAGCTTGAGGGACTTAGACAATGAGCAGTTCTTC

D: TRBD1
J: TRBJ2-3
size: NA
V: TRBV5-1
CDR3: CASMRNPQGVGVTDTQYF
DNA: TGCGCCAGCATGCGAAATCCACAGGGGGTTGGTGTGACAGATACGCAGTATTTT